This T cell receptor beta chain was captured in a study of monozygotic twins with cystic fibrosis. General observations from the study: Clonality was generally low (median around 0.009), higher in the most severe patients. In this small cohort, shared CDR3 numbers showed no association with age, concordance or disease severity.

For this clone: No antigen is known for it.

Here immunoSEQ multiplex PCR was the method, and the copy in TCRdb shows in-frame clones only, minus some. Among approximately 10,000 clones listed, 65% to 90% were seen once. The sequencing input was blood. The source of this sequence is a man between 18 and 35 years old with cystic fibrosis.

This CDR3 is CAWTGTGTTNEKLFF. CDR3 nucleotide sequence: TGTGCCTGGACCGGGACAGGAACAACTAATGAAAAACTGTTTTTT. V usage is TRBV30 and J usage is TRBJ1-4, with 8 bases fitting TRBD1. CDR1 GTSNPN and CDR2 SVGIG come from the germline V gene (reference sequence). The junction had 4 bases not matched to a gene; V was cut back by 4 bases and J by 0 bases. CDR3 length equals 15 residues.